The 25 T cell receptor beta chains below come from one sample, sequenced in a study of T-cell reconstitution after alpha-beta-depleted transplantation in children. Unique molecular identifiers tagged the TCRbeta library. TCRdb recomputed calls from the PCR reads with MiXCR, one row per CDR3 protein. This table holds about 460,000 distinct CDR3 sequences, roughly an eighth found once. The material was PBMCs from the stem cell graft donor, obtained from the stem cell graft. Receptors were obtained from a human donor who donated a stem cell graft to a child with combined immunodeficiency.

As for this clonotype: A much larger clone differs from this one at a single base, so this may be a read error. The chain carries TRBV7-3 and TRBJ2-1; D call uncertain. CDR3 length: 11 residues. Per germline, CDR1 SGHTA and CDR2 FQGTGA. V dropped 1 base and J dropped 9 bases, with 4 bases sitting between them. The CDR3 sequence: CASSLNSEQFF. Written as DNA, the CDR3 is TGTGCCAGCAGCTTAAATTCTGAGCAGTTCTTC.

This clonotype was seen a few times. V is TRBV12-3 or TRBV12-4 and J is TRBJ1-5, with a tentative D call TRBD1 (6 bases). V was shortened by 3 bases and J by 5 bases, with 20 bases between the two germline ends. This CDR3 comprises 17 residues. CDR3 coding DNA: TGTGCCAGCAGTTTCTCCCATGGGACAAGAGGCCATCAGCCCCAGCATTTT. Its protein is CASSFSHGTRGHQPQHF.

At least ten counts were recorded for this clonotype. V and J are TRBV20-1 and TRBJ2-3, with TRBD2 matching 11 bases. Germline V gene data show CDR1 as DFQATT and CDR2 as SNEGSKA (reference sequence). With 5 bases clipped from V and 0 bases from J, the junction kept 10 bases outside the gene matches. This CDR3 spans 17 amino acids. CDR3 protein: CSASLAGGPSSTDTQYF. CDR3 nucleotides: TGCAGTGCTTCTTTAGCGGGAGGGCCGAGTAGCACAGATACGCAGTATTTT.

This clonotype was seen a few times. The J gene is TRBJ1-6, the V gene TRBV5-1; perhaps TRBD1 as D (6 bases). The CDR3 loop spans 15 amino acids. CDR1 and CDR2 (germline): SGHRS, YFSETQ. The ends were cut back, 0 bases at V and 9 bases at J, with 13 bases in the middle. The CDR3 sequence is CASSLEAGAGSPLHF. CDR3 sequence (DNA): TGCGCCAGCAGCTTGGAAGCAGGGGCAGGTTCACCCCTCCACTTT.

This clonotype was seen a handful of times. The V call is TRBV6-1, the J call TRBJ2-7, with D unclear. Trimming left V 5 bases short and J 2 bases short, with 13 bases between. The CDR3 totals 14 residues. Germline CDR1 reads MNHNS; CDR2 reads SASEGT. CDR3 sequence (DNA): TGTGCCAGCAGTACCCCCGTGAACCCCTACGAGCAGTACTTC. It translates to CASSTPVNPYEQYF.

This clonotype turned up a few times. The CDR3 DNA is TGTGCCAGCAGCCCCCCAGGGAGGCCGGGGAAGGATGAGCAGTTCTTC. The encoded protein is CASSPPGRPGKDEQFF. The gene calls are TRBV12-3 or TRBV12-4 and TRBJ2-1; perhaps TRBD2 as D (6 bases). Deletions cut 6 bases from V and 8 bases from J, with 23 bases between. This CDR3 region has 16 residues.

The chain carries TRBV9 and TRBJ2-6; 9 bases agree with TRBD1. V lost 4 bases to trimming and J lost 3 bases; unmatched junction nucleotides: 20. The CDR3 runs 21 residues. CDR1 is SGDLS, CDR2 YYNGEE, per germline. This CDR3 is CASSLTRDRAHSGIGANVLTF. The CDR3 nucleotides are TGTGCCAGCAGCCTCACTCGGGACAGGGCGCACTCGGGGATTGGGGCCAACGTCCTGACTTTC. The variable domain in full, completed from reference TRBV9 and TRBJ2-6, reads DSGVTQTPKHLITATGQRVTLRCSPRSGDLSVYWYQQSLDQGLQFLIQYYNGEERAKGNILERFSAQQFPDLHSELNLSSLELGDSALYFCASSLTRDRAHSGIGANVLTFGAGSRLTVL.

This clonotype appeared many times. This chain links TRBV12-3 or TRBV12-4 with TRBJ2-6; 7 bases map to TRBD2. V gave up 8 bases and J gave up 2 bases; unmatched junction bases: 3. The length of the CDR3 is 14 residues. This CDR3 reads CASRAGAGANVLTF. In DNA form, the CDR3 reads TGTGCCAGCCGGGCGGGGGCTGGGGCCAACGTCCTGACTTTC.

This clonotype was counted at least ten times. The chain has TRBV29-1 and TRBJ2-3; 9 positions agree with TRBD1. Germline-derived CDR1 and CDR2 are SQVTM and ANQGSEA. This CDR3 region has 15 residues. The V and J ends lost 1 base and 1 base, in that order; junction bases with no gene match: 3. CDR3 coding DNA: TGCAGCGTTGAAGGAACAGGGGGCGGCACAGATACGCAGTATTTT. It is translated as CSVEGTGGGTDTQYF.

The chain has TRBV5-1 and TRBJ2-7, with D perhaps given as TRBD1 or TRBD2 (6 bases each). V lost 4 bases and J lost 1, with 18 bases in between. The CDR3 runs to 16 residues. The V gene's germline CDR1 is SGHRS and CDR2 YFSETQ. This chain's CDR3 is CASSIAWGASSYEQYF. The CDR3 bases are TGCGCCAGCAGCATCGCTTGGGGGGCCTCTTCCTACGAGCAGTACTTC.

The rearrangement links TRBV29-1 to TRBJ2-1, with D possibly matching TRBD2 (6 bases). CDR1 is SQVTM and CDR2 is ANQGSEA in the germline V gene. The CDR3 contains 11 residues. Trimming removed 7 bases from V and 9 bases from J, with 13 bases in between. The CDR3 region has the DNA TGCAGCGCCAGATCCGGGGGTGAGCAGTTCTTC. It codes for CSARSGGEQFF.

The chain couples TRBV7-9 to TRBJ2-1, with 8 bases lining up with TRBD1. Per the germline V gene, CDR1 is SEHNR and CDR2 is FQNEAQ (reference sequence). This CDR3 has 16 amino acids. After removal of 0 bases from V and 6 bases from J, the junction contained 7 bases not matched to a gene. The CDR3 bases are TGTGCCAGCAGCTTAGCGCAGGGGGCGCCCCGCAATGAGCAGTTCTTC. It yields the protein CASSLAQGAPRNEQFF.

The CDR3 sequence is CASLLSGGYGANVLTF. CDR3 in DNA: TGTGCCAGCCTCTTGAGTGGGGGGTATGGGGCCAACGTCCTGACTTTC. The chain links TRBV7-8 to TRBJ2-6, with a tentative D call TRBD2 (6 bases). This CDR3 has 16 amino acids. The V and J ends lost 8 bases and 3 bases respectively, with 17 bases between them. Per germline, CDR1 SGHVS and CDR2 FQNEAQ.

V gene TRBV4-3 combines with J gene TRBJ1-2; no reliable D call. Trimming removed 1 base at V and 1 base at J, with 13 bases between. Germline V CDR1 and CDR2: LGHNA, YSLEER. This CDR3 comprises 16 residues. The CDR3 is CASSQVIAEFNYGYTF. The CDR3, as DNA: TGCGCCAGCAGCCAAGTGATCGCAGAGTTTAACTATGGCTACACCTTC.

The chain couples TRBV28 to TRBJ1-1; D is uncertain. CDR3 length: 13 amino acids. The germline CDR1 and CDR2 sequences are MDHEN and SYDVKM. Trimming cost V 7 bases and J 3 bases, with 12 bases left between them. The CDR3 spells CASNEGEDTEAFF. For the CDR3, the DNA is TGTGCCAGCAATGAGGGAGAGGACACTGAAGCTTTCTTT.

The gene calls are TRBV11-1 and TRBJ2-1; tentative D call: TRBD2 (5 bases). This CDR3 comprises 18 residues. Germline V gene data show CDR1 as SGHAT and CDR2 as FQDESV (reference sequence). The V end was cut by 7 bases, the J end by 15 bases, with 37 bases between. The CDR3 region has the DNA TGTGCCAGCATCCCATCCCCCGGGGTGGGAGAGCTTCCCAGAGGGCGGTTCTTC. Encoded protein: CASIPSPGVGELPRGRFF.

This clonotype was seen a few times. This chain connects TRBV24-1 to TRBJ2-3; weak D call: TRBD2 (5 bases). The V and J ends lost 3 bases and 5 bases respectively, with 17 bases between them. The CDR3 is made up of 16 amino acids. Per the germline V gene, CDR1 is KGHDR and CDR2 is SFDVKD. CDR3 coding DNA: TGTGCCACCAGTGATCCGTCATCCGACCGGGGAGATACGCAGTATTTT. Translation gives CATSDPSSDRGDTQYF.

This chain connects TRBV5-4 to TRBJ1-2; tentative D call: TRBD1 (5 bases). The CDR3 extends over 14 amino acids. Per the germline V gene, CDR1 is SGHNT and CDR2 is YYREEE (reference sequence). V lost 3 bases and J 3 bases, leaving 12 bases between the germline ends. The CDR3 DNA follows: TGTGCCAGCAGCTGGATGAGGGGCGACTATGGCTACACCTTC. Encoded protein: CASSWMRGDYGYTF.

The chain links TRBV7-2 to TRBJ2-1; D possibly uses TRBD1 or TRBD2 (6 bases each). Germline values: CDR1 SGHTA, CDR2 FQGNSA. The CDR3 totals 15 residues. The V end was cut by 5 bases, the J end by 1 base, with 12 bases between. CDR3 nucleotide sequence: TGTGCCAGCAGCAATGGGGGGCGTTCCTACAATGAGCAGTTCTTC. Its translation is CASSNGGRSYNEQFF.

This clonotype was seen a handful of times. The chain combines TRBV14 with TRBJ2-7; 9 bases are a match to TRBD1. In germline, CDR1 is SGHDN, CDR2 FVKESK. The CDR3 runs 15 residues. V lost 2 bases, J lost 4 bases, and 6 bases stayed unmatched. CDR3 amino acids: CASSQTGGRRYEQYF. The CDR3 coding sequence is TGTGCCAGCAGCCAAACAGGGGGCAGACGGTACGAGCAGTACTTC.

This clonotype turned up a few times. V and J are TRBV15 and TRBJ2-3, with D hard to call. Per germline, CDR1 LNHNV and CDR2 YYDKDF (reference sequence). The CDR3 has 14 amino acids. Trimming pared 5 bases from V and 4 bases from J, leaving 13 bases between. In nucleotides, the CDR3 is TGTGCCACCAGCTACGGGTCGCTCCCAGATACGCAGTATTTT. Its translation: CATSYGSLPDTQYF.

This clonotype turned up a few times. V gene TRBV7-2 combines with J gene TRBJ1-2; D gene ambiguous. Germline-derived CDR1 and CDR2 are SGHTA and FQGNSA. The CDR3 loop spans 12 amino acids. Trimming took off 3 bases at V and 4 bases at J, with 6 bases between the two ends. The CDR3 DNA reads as TGTGCCAGCAGCTTTGGTTTCTATGGCTACACCTTC. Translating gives CASSFGFYGYTF.

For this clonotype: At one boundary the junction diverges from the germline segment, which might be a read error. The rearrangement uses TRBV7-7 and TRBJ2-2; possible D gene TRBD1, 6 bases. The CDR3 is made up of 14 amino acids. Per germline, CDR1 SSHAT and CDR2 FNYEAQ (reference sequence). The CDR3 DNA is TGTGCTAGCAGCTTAGACAGGACCACCGGGGAGCTGTTTTTT. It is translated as CASSLDRTTGELFF.

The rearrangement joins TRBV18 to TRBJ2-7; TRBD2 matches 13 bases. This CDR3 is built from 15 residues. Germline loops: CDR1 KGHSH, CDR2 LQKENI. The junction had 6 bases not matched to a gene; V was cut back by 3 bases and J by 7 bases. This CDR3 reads CASSPGLAGSGEQYF. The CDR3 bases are TGTGCCAGCTCACCGGGACTAGCGGGGAGTGGTGAGCAGTACTTC. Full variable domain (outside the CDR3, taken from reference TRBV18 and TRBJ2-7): NAGVMQNPRHLVRRRGQEARLRCSPMKGHSHVYWYRQLPEEGLKFMVYLQKENIIDESGMPKERFSAEFPKEGPSILRIQQVVRGDSAAYFCASSPGLAGSGEQYFGPGTRLTVT.

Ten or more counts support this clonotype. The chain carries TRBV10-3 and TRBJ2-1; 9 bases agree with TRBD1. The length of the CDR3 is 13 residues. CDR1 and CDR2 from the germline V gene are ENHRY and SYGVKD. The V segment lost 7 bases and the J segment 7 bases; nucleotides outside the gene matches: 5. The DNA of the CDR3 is TGTGCCATCAAGGGACAGGGTAAAAATGAGCAGTTCTTC. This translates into CAIKGQGKNEQFF.